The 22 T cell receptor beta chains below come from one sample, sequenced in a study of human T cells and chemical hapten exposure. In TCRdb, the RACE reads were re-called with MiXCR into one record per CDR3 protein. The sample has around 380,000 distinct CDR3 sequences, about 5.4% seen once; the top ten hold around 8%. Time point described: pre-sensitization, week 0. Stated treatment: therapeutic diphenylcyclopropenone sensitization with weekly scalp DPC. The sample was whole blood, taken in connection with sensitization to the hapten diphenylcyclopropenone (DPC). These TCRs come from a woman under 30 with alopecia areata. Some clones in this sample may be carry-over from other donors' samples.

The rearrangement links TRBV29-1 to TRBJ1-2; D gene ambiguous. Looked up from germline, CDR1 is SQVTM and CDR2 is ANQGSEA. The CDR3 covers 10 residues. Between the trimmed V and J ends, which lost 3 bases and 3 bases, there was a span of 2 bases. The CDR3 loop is CSVEDYGYTF. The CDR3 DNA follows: TGCAGCGTTGAGGACTATGGCTACACCTTC.

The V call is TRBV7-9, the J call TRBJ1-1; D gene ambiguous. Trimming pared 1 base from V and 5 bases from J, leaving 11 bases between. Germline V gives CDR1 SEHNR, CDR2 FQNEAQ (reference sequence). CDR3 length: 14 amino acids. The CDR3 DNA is TGTGCCAGCAGCTTAGGGGCCCAAGGGACTGAAGCTTTCTTT. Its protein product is CASSLGAQGTEAFF.

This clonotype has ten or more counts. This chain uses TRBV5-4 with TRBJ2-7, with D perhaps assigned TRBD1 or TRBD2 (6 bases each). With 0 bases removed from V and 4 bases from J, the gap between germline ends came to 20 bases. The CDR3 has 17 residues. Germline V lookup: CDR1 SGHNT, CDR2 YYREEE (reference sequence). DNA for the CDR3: TGTGCCAGCAGCTTGGGTTCCGGCCAAACAGGGAGGTACGAGCAGTACTTC. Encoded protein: CASSLGSGQTGRYEQYF.

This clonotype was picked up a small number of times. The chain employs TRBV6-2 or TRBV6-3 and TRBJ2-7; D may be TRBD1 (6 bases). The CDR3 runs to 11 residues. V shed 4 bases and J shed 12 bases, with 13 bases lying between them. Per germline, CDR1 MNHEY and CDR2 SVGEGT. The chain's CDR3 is CASSSQGSRYF. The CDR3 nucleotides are TGTGCCAGCAGTTCACAGGGATCCCGGTACTTC.

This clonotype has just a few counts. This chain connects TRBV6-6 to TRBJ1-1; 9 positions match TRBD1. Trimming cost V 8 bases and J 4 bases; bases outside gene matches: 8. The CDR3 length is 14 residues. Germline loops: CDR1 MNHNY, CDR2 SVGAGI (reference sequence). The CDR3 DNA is TGTGCCAGCGGAGACAGGGGGATGGCCACTGAAGCTTTCTTT. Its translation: CASGDRGMATEAFF.

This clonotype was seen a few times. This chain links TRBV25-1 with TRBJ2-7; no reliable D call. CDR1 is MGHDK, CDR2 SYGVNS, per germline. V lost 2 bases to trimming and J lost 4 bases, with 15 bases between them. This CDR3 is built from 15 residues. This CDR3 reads CASSESELGFYEQYF. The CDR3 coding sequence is TGTGCCAGCAGTGAAAGCGAGTTAGGGTTTTACGAGCAGTACTTC.

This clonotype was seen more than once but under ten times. This CDR3 reads CASTLTSGGNEQFF. The DNA for the CDR3 is TGCGCCAGCACCCTGACTAGCGGGGGTAATGAGCAGTTCTTC. The chain carries TRBV5-1 and TRBJ2-1; 12 bases align to TRBD2. Germline values: CDR1 SGHRS, CDR2 YFSETQ. V trimming: 6 bases; J trimming: 7 bases; junction bases outside the gene matches: 5. The CDR3 length is 14 residues.

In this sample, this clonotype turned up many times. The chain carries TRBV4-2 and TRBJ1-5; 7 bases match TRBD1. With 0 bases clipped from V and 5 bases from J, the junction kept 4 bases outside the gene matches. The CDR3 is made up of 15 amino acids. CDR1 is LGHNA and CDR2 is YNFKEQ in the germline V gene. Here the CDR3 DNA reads TGTGCCAGCAGCCAAGATTTTCAGGGGGATCAGCCCCAGCATTTT. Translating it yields CASSQDFQGDQPQHF.

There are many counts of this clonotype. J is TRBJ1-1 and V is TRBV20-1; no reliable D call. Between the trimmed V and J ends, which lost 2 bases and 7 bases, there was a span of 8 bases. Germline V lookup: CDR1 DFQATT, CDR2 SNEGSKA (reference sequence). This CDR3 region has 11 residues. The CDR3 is CSARRLVEAFF. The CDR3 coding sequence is TGCAGTGCTAGACGGTTAGTTGAAGCTTTCTTT.

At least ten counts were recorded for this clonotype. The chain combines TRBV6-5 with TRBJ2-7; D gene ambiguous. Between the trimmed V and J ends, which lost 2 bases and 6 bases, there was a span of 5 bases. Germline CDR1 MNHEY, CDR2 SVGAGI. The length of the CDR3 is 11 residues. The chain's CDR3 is CASSYGVEQYF. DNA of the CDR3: TGTGCCAGCAGTTACGGGGTCGAGCAGTACTTC.

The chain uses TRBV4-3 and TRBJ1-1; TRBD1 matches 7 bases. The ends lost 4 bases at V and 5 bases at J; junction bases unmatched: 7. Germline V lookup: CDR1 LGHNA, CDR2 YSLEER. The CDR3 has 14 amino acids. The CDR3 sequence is CASSPGGIGTEAFF. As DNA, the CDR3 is TGCGCCAGCAGCCCAGGGGGAATTGGGACTGAAGCTTTCTTT.

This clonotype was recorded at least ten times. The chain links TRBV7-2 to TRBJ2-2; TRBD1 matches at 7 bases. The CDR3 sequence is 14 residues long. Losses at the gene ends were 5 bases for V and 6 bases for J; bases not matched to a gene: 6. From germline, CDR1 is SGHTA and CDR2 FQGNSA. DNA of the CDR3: TGTGCCAGCAGCCCTGGACAGGATGCCGGGGAGCTGTTTTTT. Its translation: CASSPGQDAGELFF.

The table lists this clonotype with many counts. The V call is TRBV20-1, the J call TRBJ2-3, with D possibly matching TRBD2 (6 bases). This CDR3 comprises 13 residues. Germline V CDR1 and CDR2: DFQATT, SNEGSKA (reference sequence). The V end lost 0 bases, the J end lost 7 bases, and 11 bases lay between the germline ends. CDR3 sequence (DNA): TGCAGTGCTAGAGAGGACTACGAGAATACGCAGTATTTT. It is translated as CSAREDYENTQYF.

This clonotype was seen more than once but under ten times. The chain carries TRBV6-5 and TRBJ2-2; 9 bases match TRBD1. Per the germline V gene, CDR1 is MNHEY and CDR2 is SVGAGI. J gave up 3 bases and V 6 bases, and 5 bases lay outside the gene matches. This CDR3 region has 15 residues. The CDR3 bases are TGTGCCAGCAGAACAGGGGGCACGGACACCGGGGAGCTGTTTTTT. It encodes CASRTGGTDTGELFF.

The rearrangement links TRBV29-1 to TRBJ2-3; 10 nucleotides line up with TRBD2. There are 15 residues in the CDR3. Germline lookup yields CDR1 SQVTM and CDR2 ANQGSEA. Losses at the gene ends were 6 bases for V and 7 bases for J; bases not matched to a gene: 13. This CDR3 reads CSVTRPSGGKHTQYF. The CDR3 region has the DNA TGCAGCGTCACCCGGCCTAGCGGGGGAAAGCATACGCAGTATTTT.

CDR3 sequence reads: CASSRGQGGADTQYF. The CDR3 DNA is TGTGCCAGCAGCAGGGGACAGGGGGGCGCAGATACGCAGTATTTT. The V and J genes are TRBV6-2 or TRBV6-3 and TRBJ2-3, with 11 positions matching TRBD1. This CDR3 spans 15 amino acids. V shed 6 bases, J shed 4 bases, and the junction held 6 bases outside the gene matches. The germline V gene encodes CDR1 MNHEY and CDR2 SVGEGT.

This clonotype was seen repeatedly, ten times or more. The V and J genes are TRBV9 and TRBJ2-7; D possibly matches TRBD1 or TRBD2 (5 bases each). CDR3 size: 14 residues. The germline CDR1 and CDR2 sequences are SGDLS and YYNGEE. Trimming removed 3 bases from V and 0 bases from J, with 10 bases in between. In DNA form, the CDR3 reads TGTGCCAGCAGCGAGTGGGGGACCTCCTACGAGCAGTACTTC. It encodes CASSEWGTSYEQYF.

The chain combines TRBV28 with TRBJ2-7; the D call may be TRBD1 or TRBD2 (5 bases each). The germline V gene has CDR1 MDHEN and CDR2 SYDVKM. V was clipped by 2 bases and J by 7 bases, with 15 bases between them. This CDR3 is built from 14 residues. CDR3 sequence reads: CASSLRPREYEQYF. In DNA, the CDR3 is TGTGCCAGCAGTTTACGTCCCAGGGAGTATGAGCAGTACTTC.

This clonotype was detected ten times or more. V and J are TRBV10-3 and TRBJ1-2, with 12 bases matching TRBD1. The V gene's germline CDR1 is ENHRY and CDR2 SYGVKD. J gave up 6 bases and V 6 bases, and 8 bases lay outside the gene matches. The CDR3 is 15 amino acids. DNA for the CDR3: TGTGCCATCAGAGACCGGGACAGGGGGCAGGATGGCTACACCTTC. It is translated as CAIRDRDRGQDGYTF.

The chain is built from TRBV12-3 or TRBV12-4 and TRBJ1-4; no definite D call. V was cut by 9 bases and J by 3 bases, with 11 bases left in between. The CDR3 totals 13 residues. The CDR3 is CASLPGPNEKLFF. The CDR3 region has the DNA TGTGCCAGTCTCCCCGGGCCTAATGAAAAACTGTTTTTT.

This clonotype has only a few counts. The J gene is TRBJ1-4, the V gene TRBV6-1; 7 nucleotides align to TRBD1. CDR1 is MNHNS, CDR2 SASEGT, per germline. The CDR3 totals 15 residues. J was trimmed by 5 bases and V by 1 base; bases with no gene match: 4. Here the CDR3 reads CASSEGRTGNEKLFF. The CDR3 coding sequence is TGTGCCAGCAGTGAAGGGAGGACAGGAAATGAAAAACTGTTTTTT.

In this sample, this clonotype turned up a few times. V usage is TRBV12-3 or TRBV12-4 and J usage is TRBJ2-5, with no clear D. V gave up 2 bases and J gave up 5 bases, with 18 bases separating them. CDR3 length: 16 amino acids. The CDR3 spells CASSLFGRPPGETQYF. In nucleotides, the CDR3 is TGTGCCAGCAGTTTATTCGGACGCCCTCCTGGGGAGACCCAGTACTTC.